Listed below are T cell receptor beta chains from one sample, sequenced in a study of identical twins. TCRdb reanalysed the 5' RACE reads using MiXCR and keeps one entry per CDR3 protein. This sample has roughly 190,000 distinct CDR3 sequences, with roughly 15% found just once. A further study also used this sample, focusing on T cells expressing NK-cell markers.

Sequencing input: CD8+ T cells sorted from blood. The receptor set was obtained from a woman between 18 and 29 years old in good health. The CDR3 runs from the conserved cysteine through the conserved F or W. The D gene is left open where the match is weak. Only part of the rows carry a size: once, few, many, or a class if the clone is expanded.

clone size	D gene	V gene	J gene	CDR3 DNA	CDR3 protein
.	.	TRBV7-2	TRBJ2-3	TGTGCCAGCAGCTTGCTGCCTAGGGCAGATACGCAGTATTTT	CASSLLPRADTQYF
.	TRBD2	TRBV6-5	TRBJ2-3	TGTGCCAGCAGTTACGGGACTACCGACACAGATACGCAGTATTTT	CASSYGTTDTDTQYF
few	.	TRBV12-3/TRBV12-4	TRBJ2-7	TGTGCCAGCAGTTTTGCAGGGCGGTACGAGCAGTACTTC	CASSFAGRYEQYF
few	TRBD2	TRBV20-1	TRBJ2-1	TGCAGTGCTAGAGCTACCGGGACTACGCAGTTCTTC	CSARATGTTQFF
.	.	TRBV7-9	TRBJ1-4	TGTGCCAGCAGCCCCAATGAAAAACTGTTTTTT	CASSPNEKLFF
few	TRBD2	TRBV9	TRBJ2-1	TGTGCCAGCAGCGCGGCCGGGACTAGCGGAAGAAATGAGCAGTTCTTC	CASSAAGTSGRNEQFF
few	.	TRBV5-1	TRBJ2-5	TGCGCCAGCAGCCCCCCAGGCAGGAGAGAGACCCAGTACTTC	CASSPPGRRETQYF
.	.	TRBV4-2	TRBJ2-7	TGTGCCAGCAGCCAAGAAGAACCGGGAGACGAGCAGTACTTC	CASSQEEPGDEQYF
few	TRBD2	TRBV6-2/TRBV6-3	TRBJ2-3	TGTGCCAGCACTCCTACTAGCGGGAGACATACGCAGTATTTT	CASTPTSGRHTQYF
.	.	TRBV12-3/TRBV12-4	TRBJ2-1	TGTGCCAGCAGTTTAGCGGAACGACGGTTCTTC	CASSLAERRFF
.	.	TRBV27	TRBJ1-1	TGTGCCACCTCCTTGGGACTTCCGAACACTGAAGCTTTCTTT	CATSLGLPNTEAFF
.	TRBD2	TRBV2	TRBJ2-3	TGTGCCAGCAAAAGCCGCTCTAGCGGGGGGGTGGCAGGTACGCAGTATTTT	CASKSRSSGGVAGTQYF
.	.	TRBV29-1	TRBJ1-4	TGCAGCGTGCGAACAGGGTGGCAACTGTTTTTT	CSVRTGWQLFF
few	.	TRBV9	TRBJ2-5	TGTGCCAGCAGCTTCCCAGACCTGCAAGAGACCCAGTACTTC	CASSFPDLQETQYF
.	.	TRBV6-5	TRBJ1-1	TGTGCCAGCAGTTACTCCCCGACAGGATGGGATACTAGGGCTTTCTTT	CASSYSPTGWDTRAFF
.	.	TRBV12-3/TRBV12-4	TRBJ2-3	TGTGCCAGCCAGGGGCCAAATACGCAGTATTTT	CASQGPNTQYF
.	TRBD2	TRBV12-3/TRBV12-4	TRBJ2-7	TGTGCCAGCAGTTTATTTAGCGGGAGTGGGTACGAGCAGTACTTC	CASSLFSGSGYEQYF
few	TRBD2	TRBV5-1	TRBJ2-3	TGCGCCAGCAGCACCCCCGGGGGGATTAGCACAGATACGCAGTATTTT	CASSTPGGISTDTQYF
.	.	TRBV20-1	TRBJ2-3	TGCAGTGCTACGCGGAGGGGGGGGTGGTACGATACGCAGTATTTT	CSATRRGGWYDTQYF
few	TRBD1	TRBV7-2	TRBJ2-7	TGTGCCAGCGTTTGGGACAGCTCCTACGAGCAGTACTTC	CASVWDSSYEQYF
many	.	TRBV12-3/TRBV12-4	TRBJ2-1	TGTGCCAGCAGTTTAGAGGGGACTGCCTACAATGAGCAGTTCTTC	CASSLEGTAYNEQFF
.	.	TRBV6-5	TRBJ2-7	TGTGCCAGCAGTTATCACACAACCTACGAGCAGTACTTC	CASSYHTTYEQYF
.	.	TRBV2	TRBJ1-1	TGTGCCATCGAAATTGGGGTAGGGACTGAAGCTTTCTTT	CAIEIGVGTEAFF
.	.	TRBV7-9	TRBJ1-2	TGTGCCAGCAGCACCCGGACGGTTTATGGCTACACCTTC	CASSTRTVYGYTF
.	TRBD2	TRBV7-6	TRBJ2-2	TGTGCCAGCAGCTCACCTAGCGGGAGACGTATCGGGGAGCTGTTTTTT	CASSSPSGRRIGELFF
few	.	TRBV6-2/TRBV6-3	TRBJ2-7	TGTGCCAGCAGTTCCGTCTCCTACGAGCAGTACTTC	CASSSVSYEQYF
.	.	TRBV6-5	TRBJ2-2	TGTGCCAGCAGTTACAGTTCAGGTTCATCCGGGGAGCTGTTTTTT	CASSYSSGSSGELFF
few	.	TRBV4-1	TRBJ2-5	TGCGCCAGCAGCTACCCCGGAGTGAAGGGGACCCAGTACTTC	CASSYPGVKGTQYF
.	.	TRBV3-1	TRBJ2-5	TGTGCCAGCAGCCAAGATTGGGTTAGCATTTTTACGGAGACCCAGTACTTC	CASSQDWVSIFTETQYF
few	TRBD2	TRBV2	TRBJ2-5	TGTGCCAGCGGCCCTAGCGGGAATCTAGAGACCCAGTACTTC	CASGPSGNLETQYF
few	.	TRBV7-6	TRBJ2-4	TGTGCCAGCAGCTTAACCCTCGGTGAAAACATTCAGTACTTC	CASSLTLGENIQYF
.	TRBD1	TRBV6-1	TRBJ1-1	TGTGCCAGCAGAAGACCGGGACAGAGGAACACTGAAGCTTTCTTT	CASRRPGQRNTEAFF
.	.	TRBV27	TRBJ2-5	TGTGCCAGCAGTACTATTGGGACTCTTGGTATTGAGACCCAGTACTTC	CASSTIGTLGIETQYF
few	.	TRBV13	TRBJ1-1	TGTGCCAGCAGCCCCATGGGAGGGTACACTGAAGCTTTCTTT	CASSPMGGYTEAFF
.	TRBD2	TRBV6-2/TRBV6-3	TRBJ2-3	TGTGCCAGCAGTTACTCTCTAGCGGGGGGGCCGGATACGCAGTATTTT	CASSYSLAGGPDTQYF
few	.	TRBV7-2	TRBJ2-3	TGTGCCAGCAGCTTATTGGCCCCGCCAGATACGCAGTATTTT	CASSLLAPPDTQYF
many	TRBD2	TRBV24-1	TRBJ2-1	TGTGCCACCAGTGATCCTGGACTAGCGGGAGATGAGCAGTTCTTC	CATSDPGLAGDEQFF
.	.	TRBV9	TRBJ2-1	TGTGCCAGCAGCGTAGACGGGGCTATAAATGAGCAGTTCTTC	CASSVDGAINEQFF
.	.	TRBV7-9	TRBJ2-1	TGTGCCAGCAGCCGATCGGACATACGGTATCACAATGAGCAGTTCTTC	CASSRSDIRYHNEQFF
few	TRBD1	TRBV29-1	TRBJ1-2	TGCAGCGCCCGGGACAGGGGAATCTATGGCTACACCTTC	CSARDRGIYGYTF
few	.	TRBV29-1	TRBJ1-2	TGCAGCGCCCAAGGCCGATATGGCTACACCTTC	CSAQGRYGYTF
many	.	TRBV10-3	TRBJ2-3	TGTGCCATCAGTGAAAGAGATACGCAGTATTTT	CAISERDTQYF
few	.	TRBV6-5	TRBJ2-3	TGTGCCAGCAGTTACGGAATAGCTGGGGATACGCAGTATTTT	CASSYGIAGDTQYF
many	TRBD2	TRBV2	TRBJ2-2	TGTGCCAGCAGAGCCGGGACTAGCGATTCGAACACCGGGGAGCTGTTTTTT	CASRAGTSDSNTGELFF
many	TRBD1	TRBV4-3	TRBJ2-1	TGCGCCAGCAGCCCACACAGGGGCAATGAGCAGTTCTTC	CASSPHRGNEQFF
.	.	TRBV19	TRBJ2-7	TGTGCCAGTTCCGCGGGGACAAACTACGAGCAGTACTTC	CASSAGTNYEQYF
few	TRBD1	TRBV7-9	TRBJ2-1	TGTGCCAGCAGCTTAGGCCCGACAGGGATTCCCAATGAGCAGTTCTTC	CASSLGPTGIPNEQFF
few	.	TRBV9	TRBJ2-3	TGTGCCAGCAGCGTAGTCGCAGGGGGGAGCACAGATACGCAGTATTTT	CASSVVAGGSTDTQYF
few	TRBD2	TRBV20-1	TRBJ2-7	TGCAGCATCACTAGCGGAGGGGAGCAGTACTTC	CSITSGGEQYF
many	TRBD2	TRBV6-5	TRBJ2-7	TGTGCCAGCAGTTTAGGACTAGTATACGAGCAGTACTTC	CASSLGLVYEQYF
.	.	TRBV6-5	TRBJ2-1	TGTGCCAGCAGTTACTACGGGTATGAGCAGTTCTTC	CASSYYGYEQFF
.	.	TRBV29-1	TRBJ1-1	TGCAGCGTTGTAAGAGGGCCTGAAGCTTTCTTT	CSVVRGPEAFF
.	TRBD1	TRBV6-2/TRBV6-3	TRBJ2-2	TGTGCCAGCAGTTACTTAGGACAGGGAGAAACCGGGGAGCTGTTTTTT	CASSYLGQGETGELFF
few	TRBD1	TRBV19	TRBJ1-5	TGTGCCAGTAGTCACAAGGACAGGCTTAGGCATCAGCCCCAGCATTTT	CASSHKDRLRHQPQHF